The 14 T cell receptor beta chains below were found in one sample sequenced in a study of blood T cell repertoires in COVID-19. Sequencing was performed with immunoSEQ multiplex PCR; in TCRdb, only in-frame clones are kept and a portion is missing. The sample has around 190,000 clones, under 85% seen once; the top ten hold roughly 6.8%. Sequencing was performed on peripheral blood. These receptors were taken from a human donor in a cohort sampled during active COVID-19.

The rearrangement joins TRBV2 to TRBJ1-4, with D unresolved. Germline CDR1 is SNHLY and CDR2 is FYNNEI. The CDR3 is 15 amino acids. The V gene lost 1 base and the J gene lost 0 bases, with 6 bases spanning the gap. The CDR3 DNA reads TGTGCCAGCAGTGAAGTAACTGCAACTAATGAAAAACTGTTTTTT. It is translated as CASSEVTATNEKLFF.

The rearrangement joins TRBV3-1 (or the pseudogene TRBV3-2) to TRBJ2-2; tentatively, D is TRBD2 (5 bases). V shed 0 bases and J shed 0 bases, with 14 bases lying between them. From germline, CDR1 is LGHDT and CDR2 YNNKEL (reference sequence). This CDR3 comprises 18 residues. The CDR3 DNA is TGTGCCAGCAGCCAAGAAAAGGGAGTCAAGACGAACACCGGGGAGCTGTTTTTT. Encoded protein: CASSQEKGVKTNTGELFF.

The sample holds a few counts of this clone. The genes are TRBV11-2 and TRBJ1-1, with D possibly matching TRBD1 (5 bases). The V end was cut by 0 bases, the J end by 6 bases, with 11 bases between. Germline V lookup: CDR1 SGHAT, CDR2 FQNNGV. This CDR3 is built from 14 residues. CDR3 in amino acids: CASSLEAGLPEAFF. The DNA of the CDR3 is TGTGCCAGCAGCTTAGAGGCGGGGCTCCCTGAAGCTTTCTTT.

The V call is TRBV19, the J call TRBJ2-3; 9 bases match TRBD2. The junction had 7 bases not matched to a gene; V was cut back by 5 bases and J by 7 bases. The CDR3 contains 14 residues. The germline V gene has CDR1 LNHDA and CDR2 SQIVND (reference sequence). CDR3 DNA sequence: TGTGCCAGTAGTGTGGTAGCGGGGGATAATACGCAGTATTTT. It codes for CASSVVAGDNTQYF.

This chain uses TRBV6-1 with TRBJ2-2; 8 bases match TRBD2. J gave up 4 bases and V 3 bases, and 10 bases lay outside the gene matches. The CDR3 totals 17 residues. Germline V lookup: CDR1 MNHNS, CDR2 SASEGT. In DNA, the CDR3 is TGTGCCAGCAGTGATGTGACCGGGGGGGCTAGCACCGGGGAGCTGTTTTTT. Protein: CASSDVTGGASTGELFF.

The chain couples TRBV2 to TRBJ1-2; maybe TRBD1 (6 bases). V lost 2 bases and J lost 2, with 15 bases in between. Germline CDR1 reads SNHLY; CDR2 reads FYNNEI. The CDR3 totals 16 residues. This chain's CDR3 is CASSENSGTTNYGYTF. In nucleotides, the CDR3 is TGTGCCAGCAGTGAAAATTCCGGGACAACAAACTATGGCTACACCTTC. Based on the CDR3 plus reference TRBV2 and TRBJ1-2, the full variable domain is EPEVTQTPSHQVTQMGQEVILRCVPISNHLYFYWYRQILGQKVEFLVSFYNNEISEKSEIFDDQFSVERPDGSNFTLKIRSTKLEDSAMYFCASSENSGTTNYGYTFGSGTRLTVV.

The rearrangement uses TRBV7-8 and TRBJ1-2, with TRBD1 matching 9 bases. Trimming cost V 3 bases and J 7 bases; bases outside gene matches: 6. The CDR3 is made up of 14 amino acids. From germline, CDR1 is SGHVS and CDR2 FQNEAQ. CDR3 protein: CASSLDRGARGYTF. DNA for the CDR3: TGTGCCAGCAGCTTGGACAGGGGCGCGCGTGGCTACACCTTC.

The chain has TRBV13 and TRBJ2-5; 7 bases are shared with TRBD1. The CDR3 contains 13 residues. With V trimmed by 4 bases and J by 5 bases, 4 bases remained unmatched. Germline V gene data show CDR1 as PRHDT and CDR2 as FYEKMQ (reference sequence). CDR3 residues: CASSSGTEETQYF. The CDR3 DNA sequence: TGTGCCAGCAGCTCCGGGACAGAGGAGACCCAGTACTTC.

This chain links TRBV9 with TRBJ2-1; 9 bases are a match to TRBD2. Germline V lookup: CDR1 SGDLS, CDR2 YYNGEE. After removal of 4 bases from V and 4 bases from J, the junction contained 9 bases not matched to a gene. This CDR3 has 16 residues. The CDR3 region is CASSLSGSGGYNEQFF. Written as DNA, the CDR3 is TGTGCCAGCAGCCTTAGTGGTAGCGGGGGTTACAATGAGCAGTTCTTC.

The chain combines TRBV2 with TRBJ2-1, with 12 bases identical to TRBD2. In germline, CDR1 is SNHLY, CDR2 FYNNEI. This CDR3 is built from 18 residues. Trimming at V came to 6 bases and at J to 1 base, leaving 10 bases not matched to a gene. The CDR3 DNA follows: TGTGCCAGCAGGTCTAGCGGGGGGGCAGGAAGTTCCTACAATGAGCAGTTCTTC. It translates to CASRSSGGAGSSYNEQFF.

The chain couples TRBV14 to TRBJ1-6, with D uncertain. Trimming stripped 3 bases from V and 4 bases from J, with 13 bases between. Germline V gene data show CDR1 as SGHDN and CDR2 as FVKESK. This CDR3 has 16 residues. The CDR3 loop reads CASSHGRAGYNSPLHF. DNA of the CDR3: TGTGCCAGCAGCCACGGCCGGGCGGGATATAATTCACCCCTCCACTTT. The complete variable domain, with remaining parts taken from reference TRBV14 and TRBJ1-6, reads EAGVTQFPSHSVIEKGQTVTLRCDPISGHDNLYWYRRVMGKEIKFLLHFVKESKQDESGMPNNRFLAERTGGTYSTLKVQPAELEDSGVYFCASSHGRAGYNSPLHFGNGTRLTVT.

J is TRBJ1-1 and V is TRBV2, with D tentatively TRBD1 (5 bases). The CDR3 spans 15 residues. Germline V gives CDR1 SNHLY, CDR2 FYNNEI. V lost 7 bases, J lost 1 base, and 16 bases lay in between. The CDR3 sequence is CASKSVTGTNTEAFF. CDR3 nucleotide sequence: TGTGCCAGCAAGTCCGTAACAGGAACGAACACTGAAGCTTTCTTT.

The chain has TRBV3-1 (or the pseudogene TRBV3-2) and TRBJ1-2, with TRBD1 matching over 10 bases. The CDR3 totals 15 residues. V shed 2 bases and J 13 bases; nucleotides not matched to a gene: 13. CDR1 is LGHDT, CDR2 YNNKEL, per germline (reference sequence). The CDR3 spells CASSQSLGQGFSSTF. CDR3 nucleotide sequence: TGTGCCAGCAGCCAATCCTTGGGACAGGGGTTTTCCAGCACCTTC.

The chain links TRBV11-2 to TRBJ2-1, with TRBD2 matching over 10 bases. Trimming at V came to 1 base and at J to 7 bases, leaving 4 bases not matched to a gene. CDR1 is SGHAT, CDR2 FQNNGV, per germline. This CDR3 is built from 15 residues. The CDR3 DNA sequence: TGTGCCAGCAGCTTAGGAACTAGCGGGGTTAATGAGCAGTTCTTC. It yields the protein CASSLGTSGVNEQFF.